A selection of T cell receptor beta chains follows, all from one sample in a study of T cells in Graves' hyperthyroidism and ophthalmopathy. TCRdb called the multiplex PCR reads again in MiXCR, with one record for every CDR3 protein. The top ten clones hold around 7.7% of a sample with around 580,000 distinct CDR3 sequences, around 46% of them seen once. Material for sequencing was peripheral blood or thyroid tissue (not recorded which). All receptors come from a woman aged 18-29 years with Graves' hyperthyroidism. The CDR3 runs from the conserved cysteine through the conserved F or W. The order of the fields is D gene, clone size, V gene, J gene, CDR3 protein, CDR3 DNA. A D gene is named only where the DNA matches it firmly. Clone size is shown for a subset of rows, as once, few, many or a class of expanded clone.

D gene: TRBD2; clone size: -; V gene: TRBV24-1; J gene: TRBJ2-5; CDR3 protein: CASSPGTSLSETQYF; CDR3 DNA: TGTGCCAGCAGTCCAGGGACTAGCTTATCGGAGACCCAGTACTTC
D gene: TRBD2; clone size: many; V gene: TRBV7-3; J gene: TRBJ2-7; CDR3 protein: CASSVSLAGEQYF; CDR3 DNA: TGTGCCAGCAGTGTAAGCCTAGCGGGCGAGCAGTACTTC
D gene: TRBD1; clone size: many; V gene: TRBV6-2/TRBV6-3; J gene: TRBJ1-1; CDR3 protein: CASREQGIMTEAFF; CDR3 DNA: TGTGCCAGCAGAGAACAGGGGATTATGACTGAAGCTTTCTTT
D gene: TRBD2; clone size: once; V gene: TRBV5-4; J gene: TRBJ2-7; CDR3 protein: CASFLAGTTDTQYF; CDR3 DNA: TGTGCCAGCTTCTTAGCGGGGACCACAGATACGCAGTACTTC
D gene: -; clone size: -; V gene: TRBV29-1; J gene: TRBJ1-1; CDR3 protein: CSLLSGVEAFF; CDR3 DNA: TGCAGCTTATTGTCGGGGGTGGAAGCTTTCTTT
D gene: -; clone size: -; V gene: TRBV20-1; J gene: TRBJ2-3; CDR3 protein: CSAPHQSAYHRTDTQYF; CDR3 DNA: TGCAGTGCCCCTCACCAAAGCGCCTATCATCGCACAGATACGCAGTATTTT
D gene: -; clone size: many; V gene: TRBV4-1; J gene: TRBJ1-4; CDR3 protein: CASSQDWEQDEKLFF; CDR3 DNA: TGCGCCAGCAGCCAAGATTGGGAGCAAGATGAAAAACTGTTTTTT
D gene: TRBD1; clone size: many; V gene: TRBV29-1; J gene: TRBJ2-7; CDR3 protein: CSVTGTGVYEQYF; CDR3 DNA: TGCAGCGTTACCGGGACAGGGGTCTACGAGCAGTACTTC
D gene: -; clone size: many; V gene: TRBV5-4; J gene: TRBJ2-5; CDR3 protein: CASSFGQLQETQYF; CDR3 DNA: TGTGCCAGCAGCTTTGGACAGTTACAAGAGACCCAGTACTTC
D gene: -; clone size: -; V gene: TRBV2; J gene: TRBJ1-2; CDR3 protein: CASSVTTDYGYTF; CDR3 DNA: TGTGCCAGCAGTGTGACGACAGACTATGGCTACACCTTC
D gene: -; clone size: -; V gene: TRBV7-2; J gene: TRBJ2-7; CDR3 protein: CASSESGTSSYEQYF; CDR3 DNA: TGTGCCAGCAGCGAGTCCGGGACGAGCTCCTACGAGCAGTACTTC
D gene: TRBD1; clone size: -; V gene: TRBV7-9; J gene: TRBJ1-2; CDR3 protein: CASSLAGTGAYGYTF; CDR3 DNA: TGTGCCAGCAGCTTAGCCGGGACAGGGGCCTATGGCTACACCTTC
D gene: -; clone size: many; V gene: TRBV20-1; J gene: TRBJ2-7; CDR3 protein: CSASSGFNEQYF; CDR3 DNA: TGCAGTGCTAGTTCAGGGTTTAACGAGCAGTACTTC
D gene: -; clone size: -; V gene: TRBV6-2/TRBV6-3; J gene: TRBJ1-2; CDR3 protein: CASSSAGEYGYTF; CDR3 DNA: TGTGCCAGCAGTTCAGCGGGAGAGTATGGCTACACCTTC
D gene: -; clone size: -; V gene: TRBV15; J gene: TRBJ1-5; CDR3 protein: CATSGRAESNQPQHF; CDR3 DNA: TGTGCCACCAGCGGACGGGCGGAGAGCAATCAGCCCCAGCATTTT
D gene: TRBD1; clone size: -; V gene: TRBV15; J gene: TRBJ1-1; CDR3 protein: CATSSRPPLFDRGSEAFF; CDR3 DNA: TGTGCCACCAGCAGCCGCCCCCCCCTCTTTGACAGGGGGTCTGAAGCTTTCTTT
D gene: -; clone size: many; V gene: TRBV2; J gene: TRBJ1-2; CDR3 protein: CASSERGRSANYGYTF; CDR3 DNA: TGTGCCAGCAGTGAACGGGGCAGGAGCGCTAACTATGGCTACACCTTC
D gene: -; clone size: -; V gene: TRBV29-1; J gene: TRBJ2-7; CDR3 protein: CSVSGGGGGYEQYF; CDR3 DNA: TGCAGCGTTAGTGGTGGCGGGGGCGGTTACGAGCAGTACTTC
D gene: -; clone size: few; V gene: TRBV9; J gene: TRBJ2-1; CDR3 protein: CASSVGGGGGNEQFF; CDR3 DNA: TGTGCCAGCAGCGTAGGAGGTGGGGGAGGAAATGAGCAGTTCTTC
D gene: -; clone size: many; V gene: TRBV4-2; J gene: TRBJ2-7; CDR3 protein: CASSGTRGDEQYF; CDR3 DNA: TGTGCCAGCAGCGGTACCCGAGGGGACGAGCAGTACTTC
D gene: -; clone size: many; V gene: TRBV2; J gene: TRBJ1-1; CDR3 protein: CASGRSMNTEAFF; CDR3 DNA: TGTGCCAGCGGCCGATCTATGAACACTGAAGCTTTCTTT
D gene: -; clone size: -; V gene: TRBV7-8; J gene: TRBJ2-7; CDR3 protein: CASSPGGKGQGRYEQYF; CDR3 DNA: TGTGCCAGCAGCCCCGGAGGAAAAGGGCAGGGTCGGTACGAGCAGTACTTC